A selection of T cell receptor beta chains follows, all from one sample in a study of Graves' ophthalmopathy and Graves' hyperthyroidism. Each CDR3 protein is one row after TCRdb ran MiXCR on the multiplex PCR reads. The sample lists around 470,000 distinct CDR3 sequences, 14% occurring once. Input material: blood. These receptor sequences come from a woman in her 30s with Graves' ophthalmopathy. Both conserved end residues are trimmed from each CDR3. Clone size is given for some rows only: seen once, a few or many times, or a class if the clone is expanded.

>TRBJ1-1|TRBV7-2|many
ASSLFGQGAFEAF
>TRBJ1-2|TRBV28|many
ASRLRTGWGYT
>TRBJ2-5|TRBV12-3/TRBV12-4|many
ASRKGLETQY
>TRBJ2-2|TRBV6-1|once
ASSPRPGITGELF
>TRBJ2-3|TRBV28|many
ASSFSGARTDTQY
>TRBJ1-6|TRBV28|many
ASSFAGGGSPLH
>TRBJ1-1|TRBV7-9|NA
ASSGVGVEAF
>TRBJ1-1|TRBV2|many
ASSVGRARLAF
>TRBJ1-1|TRBV6-1|many
ASYRVSTEAF
>TRBJ1-2|TRBV6-5|many
ASTLGTGYGYT
>TRBJ2-2|TRBV6-1|many
ASSESEGGNTGELF
>TRBJ2-7|TRBV3-1|few
ASSQEETAEQY
>TRBJ2-5|TRBV12-3/TRBV12-4|NA
ASTDKGIFQETQY
>TRBJ1-1|TRBV6-1|many
ASSEPYVGADAF
>TRBJ1-1|TRBV30|NA
AWGTGGPAF
>TRBJ1-6|TRBV6-1|many
ASSEKGFRDRYSPLH
>TRBJ2-7|TRBV28|many
ASNAGTATYEQY